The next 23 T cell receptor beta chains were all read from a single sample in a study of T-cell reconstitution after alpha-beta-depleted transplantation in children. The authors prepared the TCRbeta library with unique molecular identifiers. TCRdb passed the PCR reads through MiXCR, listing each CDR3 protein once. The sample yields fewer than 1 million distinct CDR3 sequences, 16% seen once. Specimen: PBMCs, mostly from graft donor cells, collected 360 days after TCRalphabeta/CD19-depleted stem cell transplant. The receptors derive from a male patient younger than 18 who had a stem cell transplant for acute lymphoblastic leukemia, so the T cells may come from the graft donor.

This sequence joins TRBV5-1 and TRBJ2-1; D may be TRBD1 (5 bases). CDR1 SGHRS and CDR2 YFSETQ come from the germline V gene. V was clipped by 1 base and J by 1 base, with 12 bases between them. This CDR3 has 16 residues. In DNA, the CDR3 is TGCGCCAGCAGCTTGAGGCGGACAAATTCCTACAATGAGCAGTTCTTC. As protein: CASSLRRTNSYNEQFF.

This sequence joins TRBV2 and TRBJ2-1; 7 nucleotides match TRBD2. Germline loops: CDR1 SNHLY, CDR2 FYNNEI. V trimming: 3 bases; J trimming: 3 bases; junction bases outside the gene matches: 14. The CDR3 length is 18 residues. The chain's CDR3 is CASSEESGLAAYYNEQFF. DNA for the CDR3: TGTGCCAGCAGTGAGGAGAGTGGGCTAGCGGCCTACTACAATGAGCAGTTCTTC. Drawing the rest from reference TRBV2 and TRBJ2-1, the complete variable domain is EPEVTQTPSHQVTQMGQEVILRCVPISNHLYFYWYRQILGQKVEFLVSFYNNEISEKSEIFDDQFSVERPDGSNFTLKIRSTKLEDSAMYFCASSEESGLAAYYNEQFFGPGTRLTVL.

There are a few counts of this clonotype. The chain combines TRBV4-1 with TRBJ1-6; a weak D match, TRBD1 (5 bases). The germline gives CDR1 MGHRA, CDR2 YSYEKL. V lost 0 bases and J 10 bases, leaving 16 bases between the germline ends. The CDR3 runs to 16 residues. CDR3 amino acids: CASSQDQGVVGSPLHF. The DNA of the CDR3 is TGCGCCAGCAGCCAAGATCAGGGAGTGGTCGGGTCACCCCTCCACTTT.

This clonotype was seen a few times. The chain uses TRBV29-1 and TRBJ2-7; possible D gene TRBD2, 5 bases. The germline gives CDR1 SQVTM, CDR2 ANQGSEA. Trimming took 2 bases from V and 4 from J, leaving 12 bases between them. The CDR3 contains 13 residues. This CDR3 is CSVESGKAYEQYF. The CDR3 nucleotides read TGCAGCGTTGAAAGCGGCAAAGCTTACGAGCAGTACTTC.

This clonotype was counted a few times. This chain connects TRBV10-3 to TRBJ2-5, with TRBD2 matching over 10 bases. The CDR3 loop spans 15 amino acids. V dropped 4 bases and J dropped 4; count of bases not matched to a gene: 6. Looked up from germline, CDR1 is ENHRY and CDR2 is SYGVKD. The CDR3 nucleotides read TGTGCCATCAGTGGAGGGCTAGCGGGAGTAGAGACCCAGTACTTC. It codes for CAISGGLAGVETQYF.

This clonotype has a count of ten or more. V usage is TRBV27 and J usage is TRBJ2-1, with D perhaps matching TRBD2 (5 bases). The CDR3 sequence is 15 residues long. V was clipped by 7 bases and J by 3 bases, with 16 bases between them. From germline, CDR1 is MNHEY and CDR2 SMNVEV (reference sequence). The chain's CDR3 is CASTGLPSFYNEQFF. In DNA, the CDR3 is TGTGCCAGCACCGGACTCCCGTCGTTCTACAATGAGCAGTTCTTC.

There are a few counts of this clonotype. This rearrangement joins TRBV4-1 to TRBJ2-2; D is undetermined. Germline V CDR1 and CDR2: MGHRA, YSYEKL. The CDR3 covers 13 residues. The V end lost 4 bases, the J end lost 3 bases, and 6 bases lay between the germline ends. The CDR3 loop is CASSPMDTGELFF. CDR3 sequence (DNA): TGCGCCAGCAGCCCCATGGACACCGGGGAGCTGTTTTTT.

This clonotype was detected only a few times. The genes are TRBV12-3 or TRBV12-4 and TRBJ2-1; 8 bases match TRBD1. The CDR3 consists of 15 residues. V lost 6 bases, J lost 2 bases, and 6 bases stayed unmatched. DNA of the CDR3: TGTGCCAGCAGGTCTACAGGGGGGACCTACAATGAGCAGTTCTTC. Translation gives CASRSTGGTYNEQFF.

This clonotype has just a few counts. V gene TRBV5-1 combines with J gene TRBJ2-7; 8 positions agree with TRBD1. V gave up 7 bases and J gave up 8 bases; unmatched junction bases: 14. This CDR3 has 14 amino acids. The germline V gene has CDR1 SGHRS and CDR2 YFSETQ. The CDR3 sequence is CASSVKGQDIKQYF. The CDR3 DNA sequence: TGCGCCAGCTCCGTGAAGGGACAGGATATCAAGCAGTACTTC.

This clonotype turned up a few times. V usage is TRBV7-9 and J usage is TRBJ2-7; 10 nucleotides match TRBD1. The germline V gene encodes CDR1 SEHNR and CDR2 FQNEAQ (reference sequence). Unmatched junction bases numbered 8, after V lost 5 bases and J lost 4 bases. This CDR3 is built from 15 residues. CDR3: CASSHQWDRGYEQYF. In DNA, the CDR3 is TGTGCCAGCAGCCATCAATGGGACAGGGGTTACGAGCAGTACTTC.

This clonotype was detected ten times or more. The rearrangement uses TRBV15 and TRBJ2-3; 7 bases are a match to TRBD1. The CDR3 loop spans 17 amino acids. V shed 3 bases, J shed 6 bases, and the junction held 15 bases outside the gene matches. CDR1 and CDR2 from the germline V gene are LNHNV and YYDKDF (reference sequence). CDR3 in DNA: TGTGCCACCAGCAGGCAACAGGGGCTTGCTCCTTCTGATACGCAGTATTTT. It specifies CATSRQQGLAPSDTQYF.

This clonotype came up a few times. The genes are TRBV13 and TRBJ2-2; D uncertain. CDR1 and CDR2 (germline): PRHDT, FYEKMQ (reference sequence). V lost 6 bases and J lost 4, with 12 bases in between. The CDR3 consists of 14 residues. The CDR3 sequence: CASRLGLTTGELFF. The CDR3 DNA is TGTGCCAGCAGGTTGGGGTTAACCACCGGGGAGCTGTTTTTT.

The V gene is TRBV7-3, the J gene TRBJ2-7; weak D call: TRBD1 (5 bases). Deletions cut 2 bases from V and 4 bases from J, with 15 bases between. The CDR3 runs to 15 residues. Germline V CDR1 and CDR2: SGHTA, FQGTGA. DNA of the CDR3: TGTGCCAGCAGCTTACTATGGCAGGGCAATTACGAGCAGTACTTC. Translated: CASSLLWQGNYEQYF.

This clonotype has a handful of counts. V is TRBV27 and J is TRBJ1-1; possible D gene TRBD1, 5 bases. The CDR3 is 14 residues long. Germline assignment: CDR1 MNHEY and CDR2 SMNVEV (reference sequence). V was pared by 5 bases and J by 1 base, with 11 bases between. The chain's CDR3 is CASSQLGENTEAFF. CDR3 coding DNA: TGTGCCAGCAGTCAGCTGGGGGAGAACACTGAAGCTTTCTTT.

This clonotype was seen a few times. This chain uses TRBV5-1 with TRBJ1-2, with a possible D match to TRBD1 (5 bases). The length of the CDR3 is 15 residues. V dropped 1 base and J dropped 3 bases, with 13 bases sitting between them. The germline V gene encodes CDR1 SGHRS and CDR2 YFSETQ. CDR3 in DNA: TGCGCCAGCAGCTTGAGGGGTCTACAACACTATGGCTACACCTTC. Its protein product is CASSLRGLQHYGYTF.

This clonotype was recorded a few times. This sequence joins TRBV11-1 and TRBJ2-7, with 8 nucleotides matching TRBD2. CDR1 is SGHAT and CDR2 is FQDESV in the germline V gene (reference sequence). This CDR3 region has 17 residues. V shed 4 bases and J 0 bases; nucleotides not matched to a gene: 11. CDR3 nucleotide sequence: TGTGCCAGCAGCTCCGCGGGGGGCGGGATTCACTCCTACGAGCAGTACTTC. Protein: CASSSAGGGIHSYEQYF.

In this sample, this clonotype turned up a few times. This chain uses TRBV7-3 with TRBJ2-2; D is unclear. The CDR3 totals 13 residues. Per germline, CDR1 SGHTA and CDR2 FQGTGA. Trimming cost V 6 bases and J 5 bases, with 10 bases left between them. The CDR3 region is CASSKENTGELFF. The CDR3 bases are TGTGCCAGCAGTAAGGAAAATACCGGGGAGCTGTTTTTT.

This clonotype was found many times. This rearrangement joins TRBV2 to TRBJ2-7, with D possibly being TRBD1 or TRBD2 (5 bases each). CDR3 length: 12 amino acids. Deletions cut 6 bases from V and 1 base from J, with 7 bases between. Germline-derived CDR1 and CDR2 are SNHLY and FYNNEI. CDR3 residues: CASRGPSYEQYF. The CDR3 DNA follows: TGTGCCAGCAGGGGACCGTCCTACGAGCAGTACTTC.

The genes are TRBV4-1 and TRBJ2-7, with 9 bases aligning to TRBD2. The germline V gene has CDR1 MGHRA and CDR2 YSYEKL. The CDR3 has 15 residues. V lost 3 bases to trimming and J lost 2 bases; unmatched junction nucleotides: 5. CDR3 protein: CASSHISGGPYEQYF. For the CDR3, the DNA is TGCGCCAGCAGCCATATTAGCGGGGGTCCCTACGAGCAGTACTTC.

The CDR3 nucleotides are TGTGCCAGTAGTATCTTGGACAGCGCAGATACGCAGTATTTT. Encoded protein: CASSILDSADTQYF. This chain links TRBV19 with TRBJ2-3; perhaps TRBD1 as D (6 bases). This CDR3 spans 14 amino acids. Trimming cost V 3 bases and J 4 bases, with 11 bases left between them. Germline CDR1 is LNHDA and CDR2 is SQIVND (reference sequence).

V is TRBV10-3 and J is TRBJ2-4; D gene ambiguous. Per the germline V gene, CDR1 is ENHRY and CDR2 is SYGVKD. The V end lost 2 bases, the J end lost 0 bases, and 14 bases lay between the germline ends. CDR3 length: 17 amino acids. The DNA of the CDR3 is TGTGCCATCAGTGAGGGTGGCAGCCTTCTAGCCAAAAACATTCAGTACTTC. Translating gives CAISEGGSLLAKNIQYF.

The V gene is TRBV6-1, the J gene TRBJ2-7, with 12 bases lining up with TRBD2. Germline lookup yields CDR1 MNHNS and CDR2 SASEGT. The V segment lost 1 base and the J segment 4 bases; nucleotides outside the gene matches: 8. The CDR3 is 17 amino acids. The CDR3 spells CASSEGTSGTVSYEQYF. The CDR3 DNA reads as TGTGCCAGCAGTGAAGGGACTAGCGGGACGGTCTCATACGAGCAGTACTTC.

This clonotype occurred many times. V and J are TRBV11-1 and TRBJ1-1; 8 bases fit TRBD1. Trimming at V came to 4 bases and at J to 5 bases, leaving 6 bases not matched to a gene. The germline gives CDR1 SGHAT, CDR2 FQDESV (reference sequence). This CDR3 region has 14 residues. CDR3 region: CASSSRTGRTEAFF. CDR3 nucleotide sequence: TGTGCCAGCAGCTCGAGGACAGGGCGGACTGAAGCTTTCTTT.